This T cell receptor (beta chain) appears in the sequencing data of a study of T cell responses to AZD1222 COVID-19 vaccine. The study's findings and limits: Donors were largely white British and mainly female; clonal diversity was possibly underestimated. Within unmutated variant regions lay the reported targets of nearly half of spike-specific TCRs. Along spike, vaccine-associated CD4 TCRs were found throughout, with dominance at 160-218 and 743-854.

For this clone: Its antigen is not known.

Repertoires were generated with immunoSEQ multiplex PCR, while TCRdb's copy carries only in-frame clones and drops some. Of some 140,000 clones in the sample, 88% were seen once. Trimming stripped 5 bases from V and 5 bases from J, with 10 bases between. This CDR3 has 13 amino acids. CDR1 is MNHEY, CDR2 SVGEGT, per germline. The source was peripheral blood, collected on day 0 of AZD1222 vaccination. The V call is TRBV6-2 or TRBV6-3, the J call TRBJ1-5, with a weak D call TRBD1 (6 bases). The sequence came from an adult in good health. This CDR3 is CASSDHRDQPQHF. DNA for the CDR3: TGTGCCAGCAGTGACCACAGGGATCAGCCCCAGCATTTT.